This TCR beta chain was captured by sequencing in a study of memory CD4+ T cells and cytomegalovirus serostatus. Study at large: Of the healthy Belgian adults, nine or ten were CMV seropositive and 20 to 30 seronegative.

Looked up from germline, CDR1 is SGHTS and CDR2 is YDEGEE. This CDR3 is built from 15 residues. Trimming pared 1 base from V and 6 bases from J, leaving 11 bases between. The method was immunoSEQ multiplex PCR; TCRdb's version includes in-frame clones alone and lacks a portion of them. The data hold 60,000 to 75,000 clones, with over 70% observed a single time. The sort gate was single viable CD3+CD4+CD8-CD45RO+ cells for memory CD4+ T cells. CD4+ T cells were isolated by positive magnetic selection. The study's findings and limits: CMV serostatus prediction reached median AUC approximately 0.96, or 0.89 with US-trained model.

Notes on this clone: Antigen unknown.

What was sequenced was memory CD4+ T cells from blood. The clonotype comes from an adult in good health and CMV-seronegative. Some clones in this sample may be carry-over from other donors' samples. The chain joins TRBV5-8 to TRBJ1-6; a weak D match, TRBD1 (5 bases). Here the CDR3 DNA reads TGTGCCAGCAGCTTGCTGGGACGCCGTAATTCACCCCTCCACTTT. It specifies CASSLLGRRNSPLHF.